The rows below give T cell receptor beta chains drawn from one sample of a study of CD8 T cells in ankylosing spondylitis. TCRdb fed the 5' RACE reads into MiXCR, producing one record per CDR3 protein. The table lists about 800,000 distinct CDR3 sequences, about 12% of them singletons. The sequenced material came from blood, either unsorted or a sorted T cell fraction (not recorded which). The receptors derive from a male donor with ankylosing spondylitis. Each CDR3 is given with its conserved first and last residue. Fields, in order: J gene, V gene, D gene, clone size, CDR3 DNA, CDR3 protein. D genes are given only for firm matches. Size is stated for part of the rows, as once, few or many counts, or as a class when the clone is expanded.

J: TRBJ2-5
V: TRBV20-1
D: TRBD2
size: many
DNA: TGCAGTGCCGCGCCGACTAGCGTGGAGACCCAGTACTTC
CDR3: CSAAPTSVETQYF

J: TRBJ1-1
V: TRBV20-1
D: -
size: few
DNA: TGCAGTGCGTACTCAGGGTACTTGAACACTGAAGCTTTCTTT
CDR3: CSAYSGYLNTEAFF

J: TRBJ2-7
V: TRBV12-3/TRBV12-4
D: TRBD2
size: -
DNA: TGTGCCACCTCACTAGCGAACTCCTACGAGCAGTACTTC
CDR3: CATSLANSYEQYF

J: TRBJ2-4
V: TRBV6-1
D: -
size: -
DNA: TGTGCCACCCGGTCCGTGCTAGTCGAGGGGGGGTACTTC
CDR3: CATRSVLVEGGYF

J: TRBJ2-3
V: TRBV12-3/TRBV12-4
D: -
size: many
DNA: TGTGCCAGCAGTTCCAGGGGAGGGTGGACAGATACGCAGTATTTT
CDR3: CASSSRGGWTDTQYF

J: TRBJ2-5
V: TRBV20-1
D: TRBD2
size: many
DNA: TGCAGTGCTAGCCGGGCTAGCGGGAGCTCAGAGACCCAGTACTTC
CDR3: CSASRASGSSETQYF

J: TRBJ1-5
V: TRBV24-1
D: -
size: few
DNA: TGTGCCACCAGTGACCCCTCCGGGGGCAATCAGCCCCAGCATTTT
CDR3: CATSDPSGGNQPQHF

J: TRBJ2-7
V: TRBV10-3
D: TRBD1
size: few
DNA: TGTGCCATCAGTGATATGGGGACAGGGACGGAGCAGTACTTC
CDR3: CAISDMGTGTEQYF

J: TRBJ1-1
V: TRBV20-1
D: -
size: many
DNA: TGCAGTGCCAGAGAGGGAGAGACTGAAGCTTTCTTT
CDR3: CSAREGETEAFF

J: TRBJ1-5
V: TRBV7-2
D: -
size: -
DNA: TGTGCCAGCAGCTTAAGAATGTACAATCAGCCCCAGCATTTT
CDR3: CASSLRMYNQPQHF

J: TRBJ2-6
V: TRBV20-1
D: -
size: few
DNA: TGCAGTGCCCCCCTCTCTGGGGCCAACGTCCTGACTTTC
CDR3: CSAPLSGANVLTF

J: TRBJ2-2
V: TRBV4-2
D: -
size: -
DNA: TGTGCCAGCAGCCAAATAAGGGGGTCGGGCACCGGGGAGCTGTTTTTT
CDR3: CASSQIRGSGTGELFF

J: TRBJ1-1
V: TRBV7-2
D: -
size: many
DNA: TGTGCCAGCAGCTTAGCGGGGAGGGCCGGAGGGACTGAAGCTTTCTTT
CDR3: CASSLAGRAGGTEAFF

J: TRBJ2-3
V: TRBV7-9
D: TRBD2
size: -
DNA: TGTGCCAGCAGCCTGGGACTAGCGGGAAGAGATACGCAGTATTTT
CDR3: CASSLGLAGRDTQYF

J: TRBJ1-1
V: TRBV12-3/TRBV12-4
D: -
size: -
DNA: TGTGCCAGCAGTTTTCGGGACATAAGTGGCACTGAAGCTTTCTTT
CDR3: CASSFRDISGTEAFF

J: TRBJ2-1
V: TRBV9
D: TRBD2
size: -
DNA: TGTGCCAGCAGCCCCATAGCGGCGGGAGGGGGAGAGCAGTTCTTC
CDR3: CASSPIAAGGGEQFF

J: TRBJ2-3
V: TRBV11-3
D: -
size: -
DNA: TGTGCCAGCAGCTCTAACCCCGCAGATACGCAGTATTTT
CDR3: CASSSNPADTQYF

J: TRBJ1-1
V: TRBV29-1
D: -
size: -
DNA: TGCAGCGTTGCCAGAACAGCCACTGAAGCTTTCTTT
CDR3: CSVARTATEAFF

J: TRBJ2-7
V: TRBV9
D: TRBD2
size: few
DNA: TGTGCCAGCAGCGTAGAGGGCGGGGGCTACGAGCAGTACTTC
CDR3: CASSVEGGGYEQYF

J: TRBJ2-1
V: TRBV7-2
D: -
size: -
DNA: TGTGCCAGCAGCTTTTTCCGGGACTACAATGAGCAGTTCTTC
CDR3: CASSFFRDYNEQFF

J: TRBJ1-2
V: TRBV29-1
D: -
size: few
DNA: TGCAGCGCCGAGAAGGGGAGGGGATATGGCTACACCTTC
CDR3: CSAEKGRGYGYTF

J: TRBJ2-7
V: TRBV4-2
D: -
size: -
DNA: TGTGCCAGCAGCCAAGTGGGCAGGATCTACGAGCAGTACTTC
CDR3: CASSQVGRIYEQYF

J: TRBJ2-7
V: TRBV27
D: -
size: few
DNA: TGTGCCAGCAGTCCTTTAAGGGGGATTACCTACGAGCAGTACTTC
CDR3: CASSPLRGITYEQYF

J: TRBJ2-4
V: TRBV4-2
D: -
size: few
DNA: TGTGCCAGCAGCCAAGGATCCATACTAGCCAAAAACATTCAGTACTTC
CDR3: CASSQGSILAKNIQYF

J: TRBJ2-1
V: TRBV5-6
D: -
size: many
DNA: TGTGCCAGCAGCTCCCCTTCAGGTGGCGGTGGAACTGAGCAGTTCTTC
CDR3: CASSSPSGGGGTEQFF

J: TRBJ2-2
V: TRBV19
D: TRBD1
size: few
DNA: TGTGCCAGTAGTCGGGACAGGGATGAGGAGCTGTTTTTT
CDR3: CASSRDRDEELFF

J: TRBJ2-1
V: TRBV5-4
D: TRBD2
size: -
DNA: TGTGCCAGCAGCCCTACTAGCGGGGGCAATGAGCAGTTCTTC
CDR3: CASSPTSGGNEQFF

J: TRBJ2-3
V: TRBV20-1
D: -
size: -
DNA: TGCAGTGCCCTAAACCCGACGGAGGGGTCAGATACGCAGTATTTT
CDR3: CSALNPTEGSDTQYF

J: TRBJ1-5
V: TRBV20-1
D: -
size: -
DNA: TGCAGTGCTAGAGATTTCGAGTATAGCAATCAGCCCCAGCATTTT
CDR3: CSARDFEYSNQPQHF

J: TRBJ2-7
V: TRBV5-8
D: -
size: few
DNA: TGTGCCAGCAGCTTTCCCGTCAAGCGATACGAGCAGTACTTC
CDR3: CASSFPVKRYEQYF

J: TRBJ2-1
V: TRBV4-3
D: TRBD1
size: many
DNA: TGCGCCAGCAGCCAAGATCTGAACAGGGGTAATGAGCAGTTCTTC
CDR3: CASSQDLNRGNEQFF

J: TRBJ2-5
V: TRBV29-1
D: -
size: -
DNA: TGCAGCGTCGGGCCTAGAACCTCGGGTGGAGAGACCCAGTACTTC
CDR3: CSVGPRTSGGETQYF

J: TRBJ1-2
V: TRBV9
D: -
size: few
DNA: TGTGCCAGCAGCCGGGACGTGTATGGCTACACCTTC
CDR3: CASSRDVYGYTF